This T cell receptor (beta chain) was recovered during a study of T cells after yellow fever vaccination (dated by TCRdb to about 2019). About the investigation overall: The SMART-Seq v4 Ultra Low Input RNA kit was used to prepare libraries from fractions with low cell numbers. To follow T-cell clones before and after primary and booster YFV17D yellow fever vaccination, bulk TCR alpha and beta repertoires were sequenced over time. Two healthy male donors made up the cohort, one aged 18 to 30 years and the other aged 30 to 40 years. Blood samples were taken at several timepoints before and after primary and secondary immunization, and bulk PBMC replicates and cell subsets were isolated.

General conclusions and limits of the study: The study included only two donors, which limits how far the findings can be generalized. Computational filtering was needed because FACS-sorted repertoires could contain abundant contaminating clonotypes from the bulk population. The secondary T-cell response was found to be weaker but faster than the primary response, with a peak reached on day 5 rather than on day 15. A small share of clonotypes was detected in both CD4 and CD8 compartments, with the overlap likely arising from convergent recombination. Most clones expanded after primary vaccination were re-detected after the booster (around 96% of CD4 and approximately 88% of CD8), suggesting broad memory maintenance.

The sample's treatment or condition label, in plain terms: live attenuated yellow fever vaccine strain. Two biological replicates of bulk PBMCs were collected at each blood-draw timepoint. PBMCs were isolated from peripheral blood using a standard Ficoll-Paque protocol. RNA was extracted with TriZol from bulk PBMCs, CD4 and CD8 fractions, and dextramer-positive and dextramer-negative fractions. A note on this clonotype: Its binding antigen is unknown. No much larger clone exists at a distance of one base, and base qualities are not known.

Synthesis of TCR cDNA relied on 5'RACE template switching, a step that introduced a universal primer site along with unique molecular identifiers. cDNA synthesis was primed from both the TCR alpha and TCR beta constant segments. Library amplification used two PCR steps, and the second PCR step added sample barcodes and sequencing adapters. Sequencing of the libraries was done on either Illumina HiSeq 2500 (2x100 bp) or NovaSeq (2x150 bp). In the source study's methods: Demultiplexing of reads and collapsing into UMI consensus sequences were performed with MIGEC, and V(D)J alignment was carried out with MiXCR. Vaccine-responding clonotypes were defined with edgeR using replicate PBMC samples, requiring FDR below 0.01 and a log2 fold change above 5 up to day 15. Each bulk clonotype was labeled CD4 or CD8 based on which sequenced repertoire, CD4 or CD8, contained the clonotype at higher abundance. The public reads were run again by TCRdb, first through fastp at Q25 and then through MiXCR, and only productive beta chains were kept. Rows with a matching CDR3 protein are joined into one entry that keeps the most common DNA and genes. TCRdb, not the original authors, processed these V and J calls. The sample has approximately 550,000 distinct CDR3 sequences on record, 15% to 20% of them singletons. Of the sample, 13% to 15% falls within the top ten clones.

Relative to germline, V is missing 7 bases and J is missing 4 bases, with 5 bases of the junction outside any gene match. The CDR3 spans 14 residues, from the cysteine through the phenylalanine. The kept DNA is CDR3 alone, 42 bases in frame from the first base. The CDR1 and CDR2 encoded by the germline V gene are MNHNS and SASEGT. Rearrangement joined TRBV6-1 to TRBJ2-7; 12 central nucleotides agree with TRBD2. Material: PBMCs, obtained 15 days after the yellow fever booster vaccination. The receptor was isolated from a man aged 25 to 45 who received the YFV17D yellow fever vaccine. The CDR3 region has the sequence CASILGLAGYEQYF. The DNA sequence follows: TGTGCCAGCATCCTTGGACTAGCGGGGTACGAGCAGTACTTC.